These T cell receptor beta chains were read from a single sample in a study of neurological immune-mediated disorders. One entry per CDR3 protein results from TCRdb running MiXCR on the 5' RACE reads. The sample carries roughly 100,000 distinct CDR3 sequences, about 10% recorded once. The specimen was PBMCs. Receptors originate from a female donor with HTLV-1-associated myelopathy (HAM/TSP). Each CDR3 is given with its conserved first and last residue. The order of the fields is J gene, V gene, D gene, clone size, CDR3 protein, CDR3 DNA. D genes are given only for firm matches. Expanded clones get a size class; other rows say once, few or many, or leave the size out.

TRBJ2-7	TRBV20-1	NA	many	CSARPQRAEQYF	TGCAGTGCTAGACCTCAGAGGGCCGAGCAGTACTTC
TRBJ2-2	TRBV5-1	NA	NA	CASSLAVLRSQRNTGELFF	TGCGCCAGCAGCTTGGCCGTATTGCGGTCCCAGCGAAACACCGGGGAGCTGTTTTTT
TRBJ2-3	TRBV20-1	NA	many	CSASRVKGGGAAADTQYF	TGCAGTGCTAGTAGGGTTAAGGGCGGGGGCGCGGCAGCAGATACGCAGTATTTT
TRBJ1-1	TRBV5-1	NA	many	CASSLGSTLNTEAFF	TGCGCCAGCAGCTTGGGTTCGACCCTGAACACTGAAGCTTTCTTT
TRBJ2-5	TRBV20-1	TRBD2	many	CSARPLAGGSQETQYF	TGCAGTGCTAGACCCTTAGCGGGGGGCTCTCAAGAGACCCAGTACTTC
TRBJ2-7	TRBV7-9	NA	many	CASSLEGVGEQYF	TGTGCCAGCAGCTTAGAAGGGGTTGGGGAGCAGTACTTC
TRBJ2-1	TRBV10-3	TRBD2	many	CAISDGTSGPNEQFF	TGTGCCATCAGTGACGGGACTAGCGGCCCCAATGAGCAGTTCTTC
TRBJ2-5	TRBV20-1	TRBD2	many	CSARDRRGGPETQYF	TGCAGTGCTAGAGATCGACGGGGGGGCCCCGAGACCCAGTACTTC
TRBJ2-7	TRBV5-1	TRBD1	many	CASRAVGTGSNEQYF	TGCGCCAGCAGGGCGGTCGGGACAGGTAGCAACGAGCAGTACTTC
TRBJ2-1	TRBV10-3	TRBD2	many	CAISEHREGVYNEQFF	TGTGCCATCAGTGAGCACCGGGAGGGGGTATACAATGAGCAGTTCTTC
TRBJ1-2	TRBV27	TRBD1	many	CASSPRRQGYYGYTF	TGTGCCAGCAGTCCAAGGAGACAGGGTTACTATGGCTACACCTTC
TRBJ1-2	TRBV12-3/TRBV12-4	NA	many	CASGRGLYGYTF	TGTGCCAGCGGGCGGGGGCTCTATGGCTACACCTTC
TRBJ2-7	TRBV5-6	NA	many	CASSFRDLYEQYF	TGTGCCAGCAGCTTCCGGGATCTCTACGAGCAGTACTTC
TRBJ2-3	TRBV6-1	TRBD2	NA	CASSVGGGIADTQYF	TGTGCCAGCAGTGTAGGCGGGGGGATCGCAGATACGCAGTATTTT
TRBJ1-2	TRBV6-6	TRBD1	many	CASRSGQGGYGYTF	TGTGCCAGCAGGAGCGGACAGGGTGGCTATGGCTACACCTTC
TRBJ2-4	TRBV20-1	NA	many	CSADQGLAKNIQYF	TGCAGTGCTGATCAGGGGTTAGCCAAAAACATTCAGTACTTC
TRBJ1-4	TRBV5-1	TRBD1	NA	CASSFLTGGSEKLFF	TGCGCCAGCAGCTTTCTGACAGGGGGCAGCGAAAAACTGTTTTTT
TRBJ2-1	TRBV5-1	NA	NA	CASSLAGGSGYNEQFF	TGCGCCAGCAGCTTGGCTGGGGGCAGTGGCTACAATGAGCAGTTCTTC
TRBJ2-3	TRBV20-1	NA	many	CSATGPLTDTQYF	TGCAGTGCTACCGGGCCCCTCACAGATACGCAGTATTTT
TRBJ2-7	TRBV20-1	TRBD1	many	CSAREGTGSLYEQYF	TGCAGTGCTAGAGAGGGGACAGGATCACTCTACGAGCAGTACTTC
TRBJ2-1	TRBV20-1	TRBD2	many	CSATPLAGDNEQFF	TGCAGTGCTACACCTCTAGCGGGGGACAATGAGCAGTTCTTC
TRBJ2-7	TRBV7-2	TRBD2	many	CASSLGGGGATYEQYF	TGTGCCAGCAGCTTAGGGGGCGGGGGGGCGACCTACGAGCAGTACTTC
TRBJ2-3	TRBV7-2	TRBD2	many	CASYYGGALNTQYF	TGTGCCAGCTATTACGGGGGGGCCCTAAATACGCAGTATTTT
TRBJ2-5	TRBV7-9	TRBD1	few	CASNTRGHLNRWETQYF	TGTGCCTCGAATACCAGGGGGCATCTCAATCGTTGGGAGACCCAGTACTTC
TRBJ2-1	TRBV20-1	TRBD2	few	CSASLAGVKNEQFF	TGCAGTGCTTCTCTAGCGGGGGTAAAAAATGAGCAGTTCTTC
TRBJ2-2	TRBV12-3/TRBV12-4	NA	once	CASSLAGGPAGELFF	TGTGCCAGCAGTTTAGCGGGGGGGCCGGCCGGGGAGCTGTTTTTT
TRBJ2-7	TRBV7-8	NA	many	CASSSNKLAEGAYEQYF	TGTGCCAGCAGCTCCAATAAGCTAGCAGAGGGGGCCTACGAGCAGTACTTC
TRBJ2-4	TRBV28	NA	many	CASSPRGGLAKNIQYF	TGTGCCAGCAGTCCAAGGGGGGGTCTAGCCAAAAACATTCAGTACTTC
TRBJ2-7	TRBV5-1	NA	many	CASSQQGSTGYEQYF	TGCGCCAGCAGCCAACAGGGATCTACCGGCTACGAGCAGTACTTC
TRBJ1-2	TRBV7-8	NA	many	CASSLAHTGRGYTF	TGTGCCAGCAGCTTAGCTCATACAGGGAGAGGCTACACCTTC
TRBJ2-7	TRBV7-8	TRBD1	few	CASSFPGTGYEQYF	TGTGCCAGCAGCTTCCCCGGGACAGGCTACGAGCAGTACTTC
TRBJ2-1	TRBV5-1	NA	medium-sized	CASSLGQSYNEQFF	TGCGCCAGCAGCTTGGGGCAGTCCTACAATGAGCAGTTCTTC
TRBJ2-1	TRBV10-3	TRBD2	once	CAISSGGPITEQFF	TGTGCCATCAGTAGCGGGGGGCCCATTACTGAGCAGTTCTTC
TRBJ2-4	TRBV5-1	TRBD2	many	CASSSSGGADIQYF	TGCGCCAGCAGCTCCAGCGGGGGGGCAGACATTCAGTACTTC
TRBJ2-5	TRBV12-3/TRBV12-4	NA	few	CASRPTRTQETQYF	TGTGCCAGCAGACCAACACGAACTCAAGAGACCCAGTACTTC
TRBJ1-2	TRBV5-1	NA	many	CASSLEDGYGYTF	TGCGCCAGCAGCTTGGAAGACGGCTATGGCTACACCTTC
TRBJ2-1	TRBV15	TRBD1	many	CATSSPGQETYNEQFF	TGTGCTACCAGCAGCCCGGGACAGGAAACATACAATGAGCAGTTCTTC
TRBJ1-3	TRBV5-1	TRBD1	many	CASSSTGDRENTIYF	TGCGCCAGCAGCTCGACAGGGGATCGAGAAAACACCATATATTTT
TRBJ1-1	TRBV5-1	NA	many	CASSLDRAGDTEAFF	TGCGCCAGCAGCTTGGACAGGGCAGGGGACACTGAAGCTTTCTTT
TRBJ2-1	TRBV10-3	NA	many	CAISDPPAGFGDEQFF	TGTGCCATCAGTGACCCTCCTGCGGGGTTTGGGGATGAGCAGTTCTTC
TRBJ1-2	TRBV5-6	NA	many	CASSSPGVYGYTF	TGTGCCAGCAGCTCGCCGGGGGTCTATGGCTACACCTTC
TRBJ2-2	TRBV12-3/TRBV12-4	NA	few	CASSRTAGELFF	TGTGCCAGCAGCCGGACGGCCGGGGAGCTGTTTTTT
TRBJ2-1	TRBV6-5	NA	many	CASSYSGYNEQFF	TGTGCCAGCAGTTACAGCGGCTACAATGAGCAGTTCTTC
TRBJ2-1	TRBV20-1	NA	NA	CSASGGYYNEQFF	TGCAGTGCTAGCGGGGGCTATTACAATGAGCAGTTCTTC
TRBJ2-6	TRBV28	NA	many	CASTTPSGANVLTF	TGTGCCAGCACCACCCCCTCTGGGGCCAACGTCCTGACTTTC
TRBJ1-4	TRBV7-2	NA	few	CASSLVSGLANEKLFF	TGTGCCAGCAGCTTAGTTTCGGGGCTAGCTAATGAAAAACTGTTTTTT
TRBJ2-1	TRBV7-2	NA	many	CASSLAGGQGEQFF	TGTGCCAGCAGCTTAGCGGGGGGGCAGGGTGAGCAGTTCTTC
TRBJ2-1	TRBV4-1	NA	many	CASKGNNEQFF	TGCGCCAGCAAGGGGAACAATGAGCAGTTCTTC
TRBJ2-5	TRBV20-1	TRBD2	few	CSAQDPSGVRETQYF	TGCAGTGCTCAAGACCCTAGCGGGGTACGGGAGACCCAGTACTTC
TRBJ2-2	TRBV7-8	NA	many	CASSLERVLGTGELFF	TGTGCCAGCAGCTTAGAGCGGGTTTTAGGGACCGGGGAGCTGTTTTTT
TRBJ1-5	TRBV27	NA	once	CASSVRPMRDNQPQHF	TGTGCCAGCAGTGTTAGACCCATGCGAGACAATCAGCCCCAGCATTTT
TRBJ2-5	TRBV20-1	NA	NA	CSARRHSDQATQYF	TGCAGTGCTAGACGTCATAGTGACCAAGCGACCCAGTACTTC
TRBJ2-1	TRBV2	NA	many	CASSSRDPDYNEQFF	TGTGCCAGCAGTTCCCGGGACCCTGATTACAATGAGCAGTTCTTC
TRBJ2-7	TRBV21-1	NA	many	CASSTQRGTGAYEQYF	TGTGCCAGCAGCACCCAACGAGGGACAGGGGCCTACGAGCAGTACTTC
TRBJ1-6	TRBV5-1	NA	many	CASRPGPDNSPLHF	TGCGCCAGCAGGCCCGGACCTGATAATTCACCCCTCCACTTT
TRBJ2-7	TRBV10-2	NA	many	CASSLTGITAEQYF	TGCGCCAGCAGCTTAACAGGGATAACGGCCGAGCAGTACTTC
TRBJ1-5	TRBV7-3	NA	many	CASSLGFGQPQHF	TGTGCCAGCAGCTTGGGGTTCGGTCAGCCCCAGCATTTT